This T cell receptor beta chain stems from a study of shared clonotypes between healthy human individuals. Libraries were prepared by immunoSEQ multiplex PCR; TCRdb keeps only in-frame clonotypes and omits some of them. The sample lists millions of clones, 85% to 95% seen once, with approximately 0.13% in the top ten. V was pared by 3 bases and J by 6 bases, with 6 bases of the junction left unmatched. Germline V CDR1 and CDR2: SEHNR, FQNEAQ (reference sequence). The CDR3 spans 14 residues. The origin of this receptor is a young man in good health. The genes are TRBV7-9 and TRBJ2-3; 7 nucleotides line up with TRBD2. Material: naive CD4+ T cells sorted from blood. Sample subset: CD45RA+ positively selected. The CDR3 here is CASSFEGRGDTQYF. As DNA, the CDR3 is TGTGCCAGCAGCTTTGAAGGGAGGGGTGATACGCAGTATTTT.